This TCR beta chain was sequenced during a study of cytomegalovirus exposure and HLA in healthy donors. Amplification used 60 Vbeta primers and 13 Jbeta primers. Profiled with immunoSEQ multiplex PCR; TCRdb holds only in-frame clones, not every one. The profile shows approximately 160,000 clones, roughly 72% of them singletons. A note on this clone: Its antigen is still unknown.

The CDR3 consists of 14 residues. Trimming took 3 bases from V and 2 from J; bases not matched to a gene: 7. In germline, CDR1 is SQVTM, CDR2 ANQGSEA. Whole-study findings and limits: TRBV6-2, TRBV6-3 and other indistinguishable V segments were excluded.

V usage is TRBV29-1 and J usage is TRBJ2-7, with 7 bases fitting TRBD2. The TCR sequence derives from a woman aged 40 to 50 in good health and CMV-seronegative. The sample taken for sequencing was PBMCs. The CDR3 DNA follows: TGCAGCGTTGAGGGGCCTAGCGGTGCCTACGAGCAGTACTTC. Protein sequence: CSVEGPSGAYEQYF.